This TCR beta chain was profiled in a study of shared clonotypes between healthy human individuals. Data came from immunoSEQ multiplex PCR; TCRdb stores just in-frame clones and leaves some out. The table includes over 850,000 clones, approximately 78% detected once. CDR1 is KGHSH, CDR2 LQKENI, per germline. This CDR3 is 14 amino acids long. The V gene lost 3 bases and the J gene lost 5 bases, with 13 bases spanning the gap. Remarks on this clone: The antigen is not known.

Regarding the study as a whole: Estimated clonotype richness was generally higher in naive than memory subsets. Non-shared clonotypes displayed generation probabilities falling below those of clonotypes present in all four donors. Shared clonotypes: roughly 4.7% naive CD4, about 3.3% naive CD8, around 2.2% memory CD4, roughly 0.4% memory CD8.

The chain links TRBV18 to TRBJ2-5; possible D gene TRBD2, 6 bases. This TCR was sampled from a man aged 18 to 35 in good health. Some clones in this sample may be carry-over from other donors' samples. Sequenced material: memory CD4+ T cells from PBMCs. Subset given: CD45RA-negative fraction. In nucleotides, the CDR3 is TGTGCCAGCTCACCCCTTGGGGGGTCCGAGACCCAGTACTTC. Translation gives CASSPLGGSETQYF. Combining the CDR3 with reference TRBV18 and TRBJ2-5 gives the whole variable domain NAGVMQNPRHLVRRRGQEARLRCSPMKGHSHVYWYRQLPEEGLKFMVYLQKENIIDESGMPKERFSAEFPKEGPSILRIQQVVRGDSAAYFCASSPLGGSETQYFGPGTRLLVL.